These 12 T cell receptor beta chains came from one sample sequenced in a study of glioma-infiltrating T cells. TCR alpha and beta CDR3 regions were amplified from RNA using iRepertoire nested multiplex PCR. TCRdb independently ran MiXCR on the multiplex PCR reads; one entry per CDR3 protein. The sample has 160,000 or so distinct CDR3 sequences, roughly two fifths seen once. The sample taken for sequencing was glioma tissue, nonneoplastic brain tissue, or PBMCs (not recorded which). The receptor source for this set is a human donor with low-grade glioma or glioblastoma, undergoing nonglioma brain surgery, or in good health (not recorded which).

This chain connects TRBV20-1 to TRBJ2-1; 12 bases match TRBD2. Germline V gene data show CDR1 as DFQATT and CDR2 as SNEGSKA (reference sequence). The CDR3 is 16 residues long. The ends lost 4 bases at V and 4 bases at J; junction bases unmatched: 8. In nucleotides, the CDR3 is TGCAGTGCTACCGGGACTAGCGGGTCCCCTTACAATGAGCAGTTCTTC. This encodes CSATGTSGSPYNEQFF.

The genes are TRBV19 and TRBJ1-1; D is uncertain. Trimming cost V 5 bases and J 0 bases, with 7 bases left between them. Germline loops: CDR1 LNHDA, CDR2 SQIVND (reference sequence). CDR3 length: 13 amino acids. In DNA, the CDR3 is TGTGCCAGTAGTGTCCTCATGAACACTGAAGCTTTCTTT. Protein: CASSVLMNTEAFF.

This clonotype came up many times. The chain combines TRBV28 with TRBJ2-3; 8 nucleotides line up with TRBD2. J was trimmed by 2 bases and V by 4 bases; bases with no gene match: 5. Germline V gene data show CDR1 as MDHEN and CDR2 as SYDVKM. The CDR3 runs to 15 residues. The CDR3 is CASSYTSGNTDTQYF. CDR3 in DNA: TGTGCCAGCAGTTATACTAGCGGTAACACAGATACGCAGTATTTT.

In the case of this clonotype: This may stem from a read error, because a much larger clone lies one nucleotide away. The chain couples TRBV14 to TRBJ2-7, with TRBD1 matching over 9 bases. Trimming removed 3 bases from V and 5 bases from J; junction bases left unmatched: 8. Germline V gives CDR1 SGHDN, CDR2 FVKESK. This CDR3 is 15 amino acids long. This CDR3 reads CASSQTGTGHHEQYF. The CDR3 coding sequence is TGTGCCAGCAGCCAGACCGGGACAGGGCACCACGAGCAGTACTTC.

The genes are TRBV20-1 and TRBJ1-4; unclear D gene. V was trimmed by 8 bases and J by 6 bases, leaving 16 bases between them. Germline lookup yields CDR1 DFQATT and CDR2 SNEGSKA (reference sequence). The length of the CDR3 is 13 residues. The CDR3, as DNA: TGCAGTACTCTTACGGGGTCGGATGAAAAACTGTTTTTT. As protein: CSTLTGSDEKLFF.

This clonotype showed up many times. The gene calls are TRBV6-2 or TRBV6-3 and TRBJ2-1, with 7 bases matching TRBD2. J was trimmed by 11 bases and V by 1 base; bases with no gene match: 8. Germline CDR1 and CDR2: MNHEY and SVGEGT. The CDR3 runs 14 residues. The CDR3 here is CASSYWGASGKQFF. The CDR3 coding sequence is TGTGCCAGCAGTTACTGGGGAGCTAGCGGAAAGCAGTTCTTC.

The chain uses TRBV2 and TRBJ2-2; 11 bases match TRBD1. Germline CDR1 reads SNHLY; CDR2 reads FYNNEI. The CDR3 consists of 15 residues. Trimming at V came to 5 bases and at J to 5 bases, leaving 4 bases not matched to a gene. CDR3 nucleotide sequence: TGTGCCAGCAGTACCGGACAGGGGGCGACCGGGGAGCTGTTTTTT. Its protein is CASSTGQGATGELFF. The full variable domain, completed using reference TRBV2 and TRBJ2-2, is EPEVTQTPSHQVTQMGQEVILRCVPISNHLYFYWYRQILGQKVEFLVSFYNNEISEKSEIFDDQFSVERPDGSNFTLKIRSTKLEDSAMYFCASSTGQGATGELFFGEGSRLTVL.

About this clonotype itself: A read error may explain this, as a much larger clone is one base away. V and J are TRBV25-1 and TRBJ2-3, with TRBD2 matching over 7 bases. The CDR3 has 14 residues. The germline V gene has CDR1 MGHDK and CDR2 SYGVNS. The CDR3 loop reads CSSSSAGSTDTQYF. The CDR3 DNA sequence: TGTTCCAGCAGTTCAGCGGGAAGCACAGATACGCAGTATTTT.

A word on this clonotype: It may be a read error: a sequence one base away is much more abundant. The chain recombines TRBV9 with TRBJ2-1, with 7 positions matching TRBD2. The CDR3 totals 12 residues. The germline CDR1 and CDR2 sequences are SGDLS and YYNGEE. The CDR3 DNA reads TGTGACAGCAGCCCAGCGGGACGTGAGCAGTTCTTC. Its translation is CDSSPAGREQFF.

This clonotype has at least ten counts. The V gene is TRBV20-1, the J gene TRBJ1-5; no firm D call. This CDR3 has 13 residues. Germline V gene data show CDR1 as DFQATT and CDR2 as SNEGSKA (reference sequence). Trimming stripped 7 bases from V and 0 bases from J, with 10 bases between. This CDR3 reads CSVMGVSNQPQHF. DNA of the CDR3: TGCAGTGTTATGGGTGTTAGCAATCAGCCCCAGCATTTT.

As for this clonotype: A read error may be the cause here, since a much bigger clone is one base away. The rearrangement links TRBV20-1 to TRBJ2-7; no clear D gene. Germline V gene data show CDR1 as DFQATT and CDR2 as SNEGSKA (reference sequence). The length of the CDR3 is 16 residues. V dropped 0 bases and J dropped 3 bases, with 18 bases sitting between them. This CDR3 reads CSARDWMERRVYEQYF. DNA for the CDR3: TGCAGTGCTAGAGATTGGATGGAGCGACGGGTCTACGAGCAGTACTTC.

This clonotype occurred many times. This rearrangement joins TRBV20-1 to TRBJ2-3; weak D call: TRBD1 (6 bases). CDR1 is DFQATT and CDR2 is SNEGSKA in the germline V gene (reference sequence). V lost 6 bases and J 2 bases, leaving 15 bases between the germline ends. The CDR3 is 14 residues long. The CDR3 DNA sequence: TGCAGTGCACCAAGGGGGTTCCTCACAGATACGCAGTATTTT. The encoded protein is CSAPRGFLTDTQYF.